This is a list of T cell receptor beta chains from one sample in a study of blood T cell repertoires in COVID-19. Method: immunoSEQ multiplex PCR; TCRdb's copy keeps in-frame clones and lacks some. The profile shows roughly 270,000 clones, roughly 85% of them singletons. The sequenced material came from PBMCs or T cells enriched from blood (not recorded which). The receptors were sampled from a woman between 45 and 60 years old who had recovered from COVID-19. Each CDR3 is given with its conserved first and last residue. The D gene is left open where the match is weak.

TRBV29-1 | TRBD2 | CSVGGRALGGELFF
TRBV7-8 | TRBD2 | CASSLSSGSRFIVYEQYF
TRBV30 | - | CAWSLTGNTGELFF
TRBV6-1 | - | CASSEPAPNYGYTF
TRBV11-3 | TRBD1 | CASSLVGDSNEQFF
TRBV10-1 | - | CASSERRRTEAFF
TRBV28 | - | CASSFGGNIYSNQPQHF
TRBV25-1 | TRBD1 | CASRPGQAGYYGYTF
TRBV24-1 | - | CATSGDSVYGYTF
TRBV11-2 | TRBD1 | CASSFDRGRNTIYF
TRBV18 | TRBD1 | CASSLGQGGNQPQHF
TRBV5-1 | TRBD2 | CASSPALLAGGPNEQFF
TRBV19 | - | CASSPVEHLNTEAFF
TRBV5-4 | - | CASSPGGAANEKLFF
TRBV5-8 | TRBD2 | CASGASGSYEQYF
TRBV10-3 | TRBD2 | CAISRTSGSYEQFF
TRBV7-8 | TRBD1 | CASSLQGEYTEAFF
TRBV19 | - | CASSSVAVTYGYTF
TRBV19 | - | CASSIGQHSNQPQHF
TRBV9 | - | CASSVGLTSSYEQYF
TRBV7-8 | TRBD1 | CASSLGNRGGQPQHF
TRBV11-3 | - | CASSLGAQANTGELFF
TRBV24-1 | - | CATSEGLAQYF
TRBV12-3/TRBV12-4 | - | CASRADIYNEQFF
TRBV6-5 | TRBD1 | CASKWDRVDTGELFF
TRBV12-3/TRBV12-4 | - | CASSRYGEQFF
TRBV20-1 | - | CSARWAQGYTF
TRBV27 | - | CASNRGAYSYNSPLHF
TRBV4-1 | - | CASSQDVGAPYGYTF
TRBV7-9 | TRBD1 | CASSLGQGEGGAFF
TRBV7-9 | TRBD1 | CASSGQGADGANVLTF
TRBV28 | TRBD1 | CASSLGQVYYGYTF
TRBV2 | - | CASSAEGNYGYTF
TRBV9 | - | CASSVVPGFMETQYF
TRBV7-9 | - | CASSLGSQGAREKLFF
TRBV5-1 | TRBD1 | CASSSRQGSSYEQYF
TRBV5-6 | TRBD1 | CASSDRVQETQYF
TRBV6-6 | - | CASSYNSNEQYF
TRBV5-1 | - | CASSLGGQTYGYTF
TRBV7-9 | - | CASSLGQYEQYF
TRBV25-1 | - | CASSEYRRDQPQHF
TRBV7-2 | TRBD2 | CASRAPRAGGRKDTQYF
TRBV6-5 | - | CASSTGRLRLSPLHF
TRBV28 | - | CASSLKPLDHNQPQHF
TRBV6-5 | TRBD1 | CASSSKQGRTEAFF